A selection of T cell receptor beta chains follows, all from one sample in a study of T-cell memory formation after mild COVID-19. TCRdb reprocessed the 5' RACE reads via MiXCR and lists one record per CDR3 protein. The data contain 65,000 to 90,000 distinct CDR3 sequences, around 13% of them singletons. The source material was PBMCs or a T cell subset sorted from them (not recorded which). The receptors shown here come from an adult woman who had mild COVID-19 (a few samples of this study predate the infection). Cell type and time point are not known. Each CDR3 is given with its conserved first and last residue. The D gene is left open where the match is weak. Expanded clones are given a class, and other clones once, few, many or no size at all.

J: TRBJ1-5
D: NA
V: TRBV20-1
size: few
CDR3: CSASLVYSNQPQHF
DNA: TGCAGTGCTAGTTTAGTTTATAGCAATCAGCCCCAGCATTTT

J: TRBJ1-1
D: NA
V: TRBV27
size: few
CDR3: CASSLNGGRANTEAFF
DNA: TGTGCCAGCAGTTTAAATGGGGGGAGAGCGAACACTGAAGCTTTCTTT

J: TRBJ2-7
D: NA
V: TRBV6-6
size: few
CDR3: CASSYSTVIYEQYF
DNA: TGTGCCAGCAGTTACTCCACTGTCATCTACGAGCAGTACTTC

J: TRBJ1-1
D: NA
V: TRBV4-3
size: few
CDR3: CASSQATEGTEAFF
DNA: TGCGCCAGCAGCCAAGCTACGGAGGGCACTGAAGCTTTCTTT

J: TRBJ2-3
D: NA
V: TRBV7-8
size: few
CDR3: CASSFSGDTQYF
DNA: TGTGCCAGCAGCTTTTCGGGGGATACGCAGTATTTT

J: TRBJ2-2
D: NA
V: TRBV6-5
size: few
CDR3: CASSYSETGELFF
DNA: TGTGCCAGCAGTTACTCCGAAACCGGGGAGCTGTTTTTT

J: TRBJ2-2
D: NA
V: TRBV25-1
size: NA
CDR3: CASSEPGQNTGELFF
DNA: TGTGCCAGCAGTGAACCAGGACAGAACACCGGGGAGCTGTTTTTT

J: TRBJ1-2
D: TRBD1
V: TRBV9
size: NA
CDR3: CASSPRDSNYGYTF
DNA: TGTGCCAGCAGCCCCCGGGACAGCAACTATGGCTACACCTTC

J: TRBJ2-1
D: NA
V: TRBV7-6
size: few
CDR3: CASSLAPGTPELF
DNA: TGTGCCAGCAGCTTAGCCCCCGGGACGCCAGAGCTCTTC

J: TRBJ2-7
D: NA
V: TRBV4-2
size: few
CDR3: CASSQDGGSSYEQYF
DNA: TGTGCCAGCAGCCAAGATGGGGGGAGCTCCTACGAGCAGTACTTC

J: TRBJ1-5
D: TRBD1
V: TRBV10-1
size: NA
CDR3: CARRTGTEIPRRNQPQHF
DNA: TGCGCCAGGAGGACCGGGACAGAAATCCCCCGGAGGAATCAGCCCCAGCATTTT

J: TRBJ1-1
D: NA
V: TRBV7-3
size: few
CDR3: CASSSGHQNTEAFF
DNA: TGTGCCAGCAGCTCGGGACACCAAAACACTGAAGCTTTCTTT

J: TRBJ2-4
D: NA
V: TRBV5-6
size: few
CDR3: CASSLDPASGIQYF
DNA: TGTGCCAGCAGCTTGGACCCGGCGAGCGGCATTCAGTACTTC

J: TRBJ2-1
D: NA
V: TRBV4-1
size: NA
CDR3: CASSQVLDNEQFF
DNA: TGCGCCAGCAGCCAAGTTTTAGACAATGAGCAGTTCTTC

J: TRBJ1-2
D: NA
V: TRBV12-3/TRBV12-4
size: NA
CDR3: CASGQTGHLTNYGYTF
DNA: TGTGCCAGCGGGCAGACGGGACACCTGACTAACTATGGCTACACCTTC

J: TRBJ2-7
D: NA
V: TRBV9
size: few
CDR3: CASSVSGLDDEQYF
DNA: TGTGCCAGCAGCGTCTCAGGGCTGGATGACGAGCAGTACTTC

J: TRBJ2-1
D: TRBD2
V: TRBV12-3/TRBV12-4
size: NA
CDR3: CASSAAGDNEQFF
DNA: TGTGCCAGCAGTGCAGCGGGAGACAATGAGCAGTTCTTC

J: TRBJ2-7
D: TRBD1
V: TRBV7-9
size: NA
CDR3: CASNPPGQVAIGPYEQYF
DNA: TGTGCCAGCAACCCCCCGGGACAGGTGGCTATAGGCCCCTACGAGCAGTACTTC

J: TRBJ1-2
D: NA
V: TRBV7-6
size: NA
CDR3: CASSLHDRNYGYTF
DNA: TGTGCCAGCAGCCTCCATGACAGGAACTATGGCTACACCTTC

J: TRBJ2-2
D: NA
V: TRBV4-3
size: few
CDR3: CASSLGSLGTGELFF
DNA: TGCGCCAGCAGCCTCGGGAGTCTGGGTACCGGGGAGCTGTTTTTT

J: TRBJ1-2
D: NA
V: TRBV4-2
size: NA
CDR3: CASSQERQVHYGYTF
DNA: TGTGCCAGCAGCCAAGAACGTCAGGTCCACTATGGCTACACCTTC

J: TRBJ2-2
D: NA
V: TRBV29-1
size: NA
CDR3: CSVGTGARTGELFF
DNA: TGCAGCGTTGGGACGGGGGCGCGAACCGGGGAGCTGTTTTTT

J: TRBJ2-7
D: NA
V: TRBV7-9
size: few
CDR3: CASSSPLRPYEQYF
DNA: TGTGCCAGCAGCTCCCCGTTGAGGCCCTACGAGCAGTACTTC

J: TRBJ2-1
D: TRBD2
V: TRBV20-1
size: NA
CDR3: CSAKTGTSVWNEQFF
DNA: TGCAGTGCAAAGACCGGGACTAGCGTTTGGAATGAGCAGTTCTTC